These 2 T cell receptor beta chains originate from one sample sequenced in a study of blood T cell repertoires in COVID-19. Profiling relied on immunoSEQ multiplex PCR, and the TCRdb table lists in-frame clones only, not all of them. The sample carries around 400,000 clones, roughly 90% recorded once. Sequencing was performed on peripheral blood. These receptors came from a man aged 35-49 years with acute or convalescent COVID-19.

This clone was recorded a few times. The chain uses TRBV5-1 and TRBJ1-1; D possibly corresponds to TRBD1 (5 bases). The V gene's germline CDR1 is SGHRS and CDR2 YFSETQ. Trimming cost V 6 bases and J 1 base, with 13 bases left between them. The CDR3 is 14 residues long. CDR3 nucleotides: TGCGCCAGCAAGCAGGGTGCTTGGAACACTGAAGCTTTCTTT. This translates into CASKQGAWNTEAFF.

The CDR3 nucleotides are TGTGCCACCAGCGAGAATGAAAAACTGTTTTTT. Residues: CATSENEKLFF. This chain joins TRBV15 and TRBJ1-4; D remains unclear. The CDR3 extends over 11 amino acids. Germline V gene sequence: CDR1 LNHNV, CDR2 YYDKDF (reference sequence). Trimming pared 5 bases from V and 5 bases from J, leaving 3 bases between.